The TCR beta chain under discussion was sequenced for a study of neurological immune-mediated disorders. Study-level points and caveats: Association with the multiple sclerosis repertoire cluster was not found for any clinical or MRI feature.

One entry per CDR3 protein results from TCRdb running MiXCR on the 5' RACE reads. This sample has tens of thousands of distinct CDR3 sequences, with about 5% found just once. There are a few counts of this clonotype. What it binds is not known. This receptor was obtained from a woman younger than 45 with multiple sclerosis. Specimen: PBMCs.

The CDR3 spells CSARDPTSSGYTF. CDR3 coding DNA: TGCAGTGCTAGAGATCCCACCTCCAGCGGCTACACCTTC. The chain employs TRBV20-1 and TRBJ1-2; D is undetermined. The CDR3 has 13 amino acids. Trimming took off 0 bases at V and 8 bases at J, with 13 bases between the two ends. Germline lookup yields CDR1 DFQATT and CDR2 SNEGSKA (reference sequence).